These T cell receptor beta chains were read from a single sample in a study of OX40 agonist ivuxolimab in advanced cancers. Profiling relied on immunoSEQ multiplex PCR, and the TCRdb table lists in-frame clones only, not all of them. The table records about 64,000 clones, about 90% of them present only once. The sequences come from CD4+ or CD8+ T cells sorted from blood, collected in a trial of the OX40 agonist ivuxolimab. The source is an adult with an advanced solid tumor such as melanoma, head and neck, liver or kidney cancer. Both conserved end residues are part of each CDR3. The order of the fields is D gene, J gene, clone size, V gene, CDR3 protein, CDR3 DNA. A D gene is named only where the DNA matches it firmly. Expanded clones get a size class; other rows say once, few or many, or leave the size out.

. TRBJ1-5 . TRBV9 CASSVGGGESQPQHF TGTGCCAGCAGCGTAGGGGGGGGCGAATCCCAGCCCCAGCATTTT
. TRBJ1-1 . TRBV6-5 CASIDRTANTEAFF TGTGCCAGCATCGACCGGACCGCGAACACTGAAGCTTTCTTT
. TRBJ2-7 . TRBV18 CASSLGLNTGYEQYF TGTGCCAGCTCACTGGGGTTAAATACGGGGTACGAGCAGTACTTC
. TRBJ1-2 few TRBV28 CASLLSGGLNYGYTF TGTGCCAGCTTATTGAGCGGAGGACTTAACTATGGCTACACCTTC
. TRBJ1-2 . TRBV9 CASSTGPGTDPAYGYTF TGTGCCAGCAGCACCGGTCCCGGGACCGACCCGGCGTATGGCTACACCTTC
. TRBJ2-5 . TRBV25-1 CASGDSVRETQYF TGTGCCAGCGGGGACTCGGTACGAGAGACCCAGTACTTC
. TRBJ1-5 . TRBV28 CASREGRRASQPQHF TGTGCCAGTCGCGAGGGCCGGAGGGCGAGTCAGCCCCAGCATTTT
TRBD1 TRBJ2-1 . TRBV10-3 CAIRGTGPSDYNEQFF TGTGCCATCAGGGGGACAGGGCCTTCGGACTACAATGAGCAGTTCTTC
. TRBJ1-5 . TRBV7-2 CASSKGGQSNQPQHF TGTGCCAGCAGCAAGGGCGGGCAAAGCAATCAGCCCCAGCATTTT
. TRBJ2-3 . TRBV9 CASSPGPRDTQYF TGTGCCAGCAGCCCTGGGCCCCGCGACACGCAGTATTTT
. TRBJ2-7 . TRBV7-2 CASSSPTRPYEQYF TGTGCCAGCAGTTCTCCGACACGACCCTACGAGCAGTACTTC
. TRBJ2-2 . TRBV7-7 CASSLAGDTGELFF TGTGCCAGCAGCTTAGCCGGGGACACCGGGGAGCTGTTTTTT
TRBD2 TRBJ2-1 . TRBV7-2 CASSLNSPGLAGGEQFF TGTGCCAGCAGCTTAAACTCCCCGGGACTAGCGGGGGGTGAGCAGTTCTTC
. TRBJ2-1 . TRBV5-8 CASSFGDSSYNEQFF TGTGCCAGCAGCTTTGGTGACAGCTCCTACAATGAGCAGTTCTTC
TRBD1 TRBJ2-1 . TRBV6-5 CASSFPGTGGGEQFF TGTGCCAGCAGTTTCCCCGGGACAGGGGGCGGCGAGCAGTTCTTC
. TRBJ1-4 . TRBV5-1 CASSGTGSFNEKLFF TGCGCCAGCAGCGGTACAGGGTCTTTTAATGAAAAACTGTTTTTT
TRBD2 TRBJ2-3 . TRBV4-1 CASSQGRGGRGTDTQYF TGCGCCAGCAGCCAAGGGAGGGGCGGGAGGGGCACAGATACGCAGTATTTT
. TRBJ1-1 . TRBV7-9 CASSLDRANTEAFF TGTGCCAGCAGCTTAGACAGGGCAAACACTGAAGCTTTCTTT
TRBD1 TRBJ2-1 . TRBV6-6 CASSYSDRAGNEQFF TGTGCCAGCAGTTACTCGGACAGGGCGGGAAATGAGCAGTTCTTC
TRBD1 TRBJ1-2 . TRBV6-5 CASGGRTGPYGYTF TGTGCCAGCGGCGGCAGGACAGGGCCCTATGGCTACACCTTC
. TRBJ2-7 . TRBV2 CASSRYEEPGASYEQYF TGTGCCAGCAGTAGATACGAAGAACCGGGAGCTTCCTACGAGCAGTACTTC
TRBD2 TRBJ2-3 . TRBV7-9 CADGSSGNTDTQYF TGTGCCGACGGGTCTAGCGGGAACACAGATACGCAGTATTTT
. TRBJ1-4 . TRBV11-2 CASSLVAGKGEKLFF TGTGCCAGCAGCTTAGTAGCAGGGAAGGGTGAAAAACTGTTTTTT
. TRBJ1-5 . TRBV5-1 CASSFGGPHSNQPQHF TGCGCCAGCAGCTTCGGGGGGCCGCATAGCAATCAGCCCCAGCATTTT
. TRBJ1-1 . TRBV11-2 CASSLDAANTEAFF TGTGCCAGCAGCTTAGATGCAGCCAACACTGAAGCTTTCTTT
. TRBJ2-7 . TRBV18 CASSPPAGRASEQYF TGTGCCAGCTCACCTCCGGCCGGCAGGGCGAGCGAGCAGTACTTC
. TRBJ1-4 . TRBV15 CATSGTFPWTNEKLFF TGTGCCACCAGCGGGACCTTCCCTTGGACTAATGAAAAACTGTTTTTT
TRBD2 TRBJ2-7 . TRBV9 CASSPRVAGVYEQYF TGTGCCAGCAGCCCGCGGGTAGCGGGGGTCTACGAGCAGTACTTC
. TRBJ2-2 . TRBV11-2 CASSQRANPTGELFF TGTGCCAGCAGTCAAAGGGCGAATCCTACCGGGGAGCTGTTTTTT
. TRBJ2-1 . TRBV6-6 CASSYSSARVNEQFF TGTGCCAGCAGTTACTCTTCGGCGAGGGTGAATGAGCAGTTCTTC
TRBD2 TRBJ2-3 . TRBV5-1 CASSLEGRGTTDTQYF TGCGCCAGCAGCTTGGAGGGGCGGGGGACCACAGATACGCAGTATTTT
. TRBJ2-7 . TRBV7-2 CASRSGTNYEQYF TGTGCCAGCAGATCCGGGACGAACTACGAGCAGTACTTC
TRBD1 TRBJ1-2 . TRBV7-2 CASSDRTGSYGYTF TGTGCCAGCAGCGATAGGACAGGGAGCTATGGCTACACCTTC
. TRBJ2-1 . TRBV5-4 CASSLAGGVYNEQFF TGTGCCAGCAGCTTGGCAGGTGGCGTTTACAATGAGCAGTTCTTC
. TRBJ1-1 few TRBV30 CATTLGIMNTEAFF TGTGCCACGACCCTAGGGATCATGAACACTGAAGCTTTCTTT
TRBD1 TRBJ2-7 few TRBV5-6 CASSLGDRGLYEQYF TGTGCCAGCAGCTTGGGGGACAGAGGACTCTACGAGCAGTACTTC
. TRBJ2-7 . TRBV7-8 CASSLPEQGGSYEQYF TGTGCCAGCAGCTTACCCGAGCAGGGTGGTTCCTACGAGCAGTACTTC
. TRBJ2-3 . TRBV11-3 CASSSGLFSTDTQYF TGTGCCAGCAGCTCGGGACTTTTCTCCACAGATACGCAGTATTTT